This entry describes one T cell receptor beta chain. Trimming pared 4 bases from V and 4 bases from J, leaving 17 bases between. CDR3 length: 15 residues. From germline, CDR1 is SGHNT and CDR2 YYREEE (reference sequence). This specimen belongs to a study of blood T cell repertoires in COVID-19. The table came from immunoSEQ multiplex PCR; TCRdb's copy has only in-frame clones and leaves some out. The profile shows 120,000 to 150,000 clones, over 75% of them singletons. The source material was peripheral blood. The chain has TRBV5-4 and TRBJ2-5, with TRBD2 as a possible D gene (6 bases). The clonotype was recovered from a woman between 55 and 75 years old with COVID-19, enrolled during active disease. The CDR3 is CASSPDGGVTETQYF. The CDR3 nucleotides read TGTGCCAGCAGCCCGGATGGCGGGGTAACAGAGACCCAGTACTTC.